These 18 T cell receptor beta chains were sequenced from one sample in a study of blood T cells in healthy people across ages (dated by TCRdb to between 2015 and 2016). Libraries were made using 5' RACE. Data came from an Illumina HiSeq 2500. A second roughly 7 to 12 cycle PCR used a sample-barcoded 5' primer and a J-beta primer mix. TCRdb handled the public reads itself, with Q25 trimming in fastp and clone calling in MiXCR, and kept productive beta chains. When rows share a CDR3 protein, they turn into one entry using the most common DNA and genes. The sample includes about 930,000 distinct CDR3 sequences, with 25% to 30% observed a single time. The ten largest clones capture roughly 10% of the sample. These same records also appear under a second study, on T cells of mothers and their children.

The sample was blood. The receptors were gathered from a middle-aged woman in good health.

V and J are TRBV6-5 and TRBJ1-3, with D possibly being TRBD1 (5 bases). Germline loops: CDR1 MNHEY, CDR2 SVGAGI. V was cut by 4 bases and J by 0 bases, with 10 bases left in between. The CDR3 covers 15 residues. CDR3 nucleotides: TGTGCCAGCAGTTGGGGGAGAAGCTCTGGAAACACCATATATTTT. As protein: CASSWGRSSGNTIYF.

As regards this clonotype: A read error may account for a junction end that differs from germline. The chain employs TRBV6-5 and TRBJ1-1; 8 positions agree with TRBD1. The CDR3 length is 16 residues. CDR1 is MNHEY, CDR2 SVGAGI, per germline. CDR3 residues: CASSYYQGAKWTETFF. CDR3 DNA: TGTGCCAGCAGTTACTATCAGGGGGCGAAGTGGACTGAAACTTTCTTT.

This clonotype was picked up a small number of times. The genes are TRBV28 and TRBJ1-1; perhaps TRBD1 as D (5 bases). The CDR3 totals 13 residues. Deletions cut 3 bases from V and 3 bases from J, with 8 bases between. Per the germline V gene, CDR1 is MDHEN and CDR2 is SYDVKM. The CDR3 reads CASSFRGYTEAFF. Here the CDR3 DNA reads TGTGCCAGCAGTTTTCGGGGGTACACTGAAGCTTTCTTT.

Worth noting for this clonotype: A much larger clone lies one base from this, so it may be a read error. V gene TRBV5-1 combines with J gene TRBJ1-5, with 7 bases lining up with TRBD1. Germline V CDR1 and CDR2: SGHRS, YFSETQ. The CDR3 extends over 17 amino acids. V trimming: 4 bases; J trimming: 5 bases; junction bases outside the gene matches: 15. This CDR3 is CASSGGRRQGFYQPQHF. In DNA, the CDR3 is TGCGCCAGCAGCGGGGGGCGGAGACAGGGTTTTTATCAGCCCCAGCATTTT.

There are many counts of this clonotype. The rearrangement links TRBV7-3 to TRBJ2-1; the match to TRBD1 covers 8 bases. The CDR3 sequence is 13 residues long. J was trimmed by 4 bases and V by 4 bases; bases with no gene match: 0. Germline V lookup: CDR1 SGHTA, CDR2 FQGTGA. The CDR3 protein is CASSWDRYNEQFF. CDR3 DNA sequence: TGTGCCAGCAGCTGGGACAGGTACAATGAGCAGTTCTTC.

The chain links TRBV7-9 to TRBJ2-2; the D gene is possibly TRBD1 (5 bases). The V end was cut by 5 bases, the J end by 7 bases, with 20 bases between. CDR3 size: 16 residues. Germline CDR1 is SEHNR and CDR2 is FQNEAQ (reference sequence). Written as DNA, the CDR3 is TGTGCCAGCAGCCTGGTGACCCTCTCAACAGGCGGGGAGCTGTTTTTT. This gives the protein CASSLVTLSTGGELFF.

V usage is TRBV5-1 and J usage is TRBJ2-5; 7 bases are shared with TRBD1. The V and J ends lost 0 bases and 2 bases, in that order; junction bases with no gene match: 4. The CDR3 runs to 15 residues. In germline, CDR1 is SGHRS, CDR2 YFSETQ. This CDR3 is CASSLAWDRQETQYF. CDR3 DNA: TGCGCCAGCAGCTTGGCCTGGGACAGACAAGAGACCCAGTACTTC.

This clonotype was counted between two and nine times. The chain links TRBV12-3 or TRBV12-4 to TRBJ2-1, with D uncertain. This CDR3 is built from 14 residues. The ends were cut back, 2 bases at V and 8 bases at J, with 13 bases in the middle. As DNA, the CDR3 is TGTGCCAGCAGTTTATTGGGTGAGTGGGATGAGCAGTTCTTC. Protein product: CASSLLGEWDEQFF.

This clonotype has only one observation. Being one base from a much bigger clone, this may be a read error. DNA of the CDR3: TGCGCCAGCAGCCAGGTGGTAGGGGGGGGTGAGACCCAGTACTTC. As protein: CASSQVVGGGETQYF. This chain joins TRBV4-1 and TRBJ2-5; D possibly corresponds to TRBD2 (7 bases). The CDR3 runs 15 residues. CDR1 and CDR2 from the germline V gene are MGHRA and YSYEKL. V was cut by 3 bases and J by 5 bases, with 16 bases left in between.

The V and J genes are TRBV28 and TRBJ1-2; possible D gene TRBD1, 5 bases. V gave up 3 bases and J gave up 3 bases, with 23 bases separating them. The CDR3 has 18 amino acids. The germline V gene encodes CDR1 MDHEN and CDR2 SYDVKM. The CDR3 bases are TGTGCCAGCAGTTTCTCGGGGGTCAGGGTAGGGCCAGACTATGGCTACACCTTC. Its protein product is CASSFSGVRVGPDYGYTF.

This chain connects TRBV3-1 to TRBJ1-2; 9 bases align to TRBD1. Germline-derived CDR1 and CDR2 are LGHDT and YNNKEL (reference sequence). The CDR3 covers 15 residues. V was pared by 6 bases and J by 10 bases, with 15 bases of the junction left unmatched. Here the CDR3 reads CASRNQGGQGPDYTF. The DNA for the CDR3 is TGTGCCAGCAGGAACCAAGGGGGACAGGGTCCTGACTACACCTTC. The full variable domain, its missing parts supplied by reference TRBV3-1 and TRBJ1-2, is DTAVSQTPKYLVTQMGNDKSIKCEQNLGHDTMYWYKQDSKKFLKIMFSYNNKELIINETVPNRFSPKSPDKAHLNLHINSLELGDSAVYFCASRNQGGQGPDYTFGSGTRLTVV.

Only a few counts were recorded for this clonotype. For the CDR3, the DNA is TGTGCCAGCAGTTACACAGGGGGCCGAACTCCTGAAGCTTTCTTT. The encoded protein is CASSYTGGRTPEAFF. The genes are TRBV12-3 or TRBV12-4 and TRBJ1-1; 9 bases agree with TRBD1. Trimming at V came to 4 bases and at J to 6 bases, leaving 9 bases not matched to a gene. The CDR3 consists of 15 residues.

This clonotype was picked up a small number of times. Since a much larger clone is just one base distant, this may be a read error. This chain links TRBV12-3 or TRBV12-4 with TRBJ2-7; D not certain. This CDR3 has 13 amino acids. The CDR3 DNA follows: TGTGCCCGCAGTTTTCTTCACGGCTACGAGCAGTACTTC. Translation: CARSFLHGYEQYF.

The V gene is TRBV9, the J gene TRBJ2-3, with 9 bases identical to TRBD1. The CDR3 is 16 residues long. V lost 4 bases and J lost 4; bases outside the gene matches: 10. Germline values: CDR1 SGDLS, CDR2 YYNGEE. As DNA, the CDR3 is TGTGCCAGCAGCATGATCTCGGGACAGGGTGCAGATACGCAGTATTTT. Its translation: CASSMISGQGADTQYF.

The CDR3 DNA follows: TGTGCCAGCAGCTCCACAAAAGGGGGCAACTATGGCTACACCTTC. Translation gives CASSSTKGGNYGYTF. This rearrangement joins TRBV7-9 to TRBJ1-2; the match to TRBD1 covers 7 bases. Per the germline V gene, CDR1 is SEHNR and CDR2 is FQNEAQ (reference sequence). The CDR3 is made up of 15 amino acids. The V segment lost 4 bases and the J segment 2 bases; nucleotides outside the gene matches: 7.

This chain connects TRBV20-1 to TRBJ2-1; D may be TRBD1 (6 bases). The germline gives CDR1 DFQATT, CDR2 SNEGSKA (reference sequence). V lost 0 bases to trimming and J lost 3 bases, with 9 bases between them. The CDR3 totals 14 residues. The CDR3 reads CSARDGTRYNEQFF. In nucleotides, the CDR3 is TGCAGTGCTAGAGACGGGACACGCTACAATGAGCAGTTCTTC.

There are a few counts of this clonotype. The chain links TRBV5-1 to TRBJ2-3; TRBD1 is a possible D gene (6 bases). There are 15 residues in the CDR3. Germline V gene lookup returns CDR1 SGHRS and CDR2 YFSETQ. The germline V and J ends were trimmed by 0 bases and 3 bases, with 11 bases remaining between them. The DNA of the CDR3 is TGCGCCAGCAGCTTGGGGATGACAGGAACAGATACGCAGTATTTT. Translated: CASSLGMTGTDTQYF.

This clonotype turned up a few times. This chain joins TRBV12-3 or TRBV12-4 and TRBJ1-4; 7 bases match TRBD1. V trimming: 5 bases; J trimming: 6 bases; junction bases outside the gene matches: 9. The CDR3 totals 15 residues. CDR3 sequence: CASSPRTGGDEKLFF. The CDR3 coding sequence is TGTGCCAGCAGTCCGCGGACAGGCGGGGATGAAAAACTGTTTTTT.